Following are 27 T cell receptor beta chains from one sample sequenced in a study of STAT5B mutations in CD4+ large granular lymphocyte leukemia. Clones were read by immunoSEQ multiplex PCR, and TCRdb kept only the in-frame ones, dropping some. The table has some 35,000 clones, more than 65% seen once. Sequencing was done on a sample of CD4+ T cells from blood buffy coats. The source of these receptors is a human donor in good health.

V and J are TRBV6-5 and TRBJ1-4, with unresolved D. There are 15 residues in the CDR3. The germline gives CDR1 MNHEY, CDR2 SVGAGI. V lost 2 bases and J lost 0, with 7 bases in between. The DNA for the CDR3 is TGTGCCAGCAGTTACGGGCACCCAACTAATGAAAAACTGTTTTTT. Amino acids: CASSYGHPTNEKLFF.

This chain uses TRBV27 with TRBJ2-7; 8 nucleotides align to TRBD2. Germline loops: CDR1 MNHEY, CDR2 SMNVEV (reference sequence). V trimming: 5 bases; J trimming: 3 bases; junction bases outside the gene matches: 9. The CDR3 spans 15 residues. The CDR3 is CASSAQGAGDYEQYF. The DNA for the CDR3 is TGTGCCAGCAGTGCCCAGGGAGCGGGGGACTACGAGCAGTACTTC.

The sample holds a few counts of this clone. The J gene is TRBJ2-1, the V gene TRBV27, with 10 bases lining up with TRBD2. With V trimmed by 3 bases and J by 7 bases, 9 bases remained unmatched. The CDR3 runs 16 residues. Per germline, CDR1 MNHEY and CDR2 SMNVEV (reference sequence). Here the CDR3 reads CASSFGGLAVWNEQFF. The DNA of the CDR3 is TGTGCCAGCAGTTTCGGTGGACTAGCGGTTTGGAATGAGCAGTTCTTC.

The table lists this clone with a few counts. As DNA, the CDR3 is TGTGCCAGCAGCCCCGGACAGGGGGCGGAAGGCTACACCTTC. Translation gives CASSPGQGAEGYTF. The chain couples TRBV11-1 to TRBJ1-2, with 11 positions matching TRBD1. V shed 5 bases, J shed 8 bases, and the junction held 7 bases outside the gene matches. Germline CDR1 reads SGHAT; CDR2 reads FQDESV (reference sequence). The CDR3 loop spans 14 amino acids.

V and J are TRBV7-6 and TRBJ1-4; the D gene is possibly TRBD1 (6 bases). Trimming stripped 1 base from V and 10 bases from J, with 13 bases between. The CDR3 runs to 14 residues. In germline, CDR1 is SGHVS, CDR2 FNYEAQ. The CDR3: CASSLVSGAGKLFF. CDR3 in DNA: TGTGCCAGCAGCTTAGTTTCGGGGGCAGGAAAACTGTTTTTT.

This chain links TRBV11-3 with TRBJ1-1, with D possibly being TRBD1 (5 bases). V lost 5 bases and J 4 bases, leaving 20 bases between the germline ends. Germline CDR1 and CDR2: SGHNT and YENEEA. The CDR3 runs 16 residues. CDR3 in amino acids: CASSPGGLHATTEAFF. CDR3 bases: TGTGCCAGCAGCCCCGGGGGACTCCACGCAACCACTGAAGCTTTCTTT. Full variable domain (rest looked up from reference TRBV11-3 and TRBJ1-1): EAGVVQSPRYKIIEKKQPVAFWCNPISGHNTLYWYLQNLGQGPELLIRYENEEAVDDSQLPKDRFSAERLKGVDSTLKIQPAELGDSAVYLCASSPGGLHATTEAFFGQGTRLTVV.

The V call is TRBV7-2, the J call TRBJ1-1; possible D gene TRBD1, 6 bases. Per germline, CDR1 SGHTA and CDR2 FQGNSA. The CDR3 length is 14 residues. V was trimmed by 5 bases and J by 8 bases, leaving 18 bases between them. In DNA form, the CDR3 reads TGTGCCAGCAGCCGTTCAACGGGGGGGGGCGAAGCTTTCTTT. It yields the protein CASSRSTGGGEAFF. Looking up the rest from reference TRBV7-2 and TRBJ1-1 gives the full variable domain: GAGVSQSPSNKVTEKGKDVELRCDPISGHTALYWYRQSLGQGLEFLIYFQGNSAPDKSGLPSDRFSAERTGGSVSTLTIQRTQQEDSAVYLCASSRSTGGGEAFFGQGTRLTVV.

The V call is TRBV7-2, the J call TRBJ1-1, with unresolved D. Germline V gives CDR1 SGHTA, CDR2 FQGNSA. The germline V and J ends were trimmed by 3 bases and 2 bases, with 13 bases remaining between them. CDR3 length: 15 amino acids. The CDR3 DNA reads TGTGCCAGCAGCTTGTATACAGCCTTAAACACTGAAGCTTTCTTT. It is translated as CASSLYTALNTEAFF.

The rearrangement links TRBV19 to TRBJ1-2, with 11 positions matching TRBD1. Germline values: CDR1 LNHDA, CDR2 SQIVND (reference sequence). The CDR3 sequence is 14 residues long. V dropped 4 bases and J dropped 8; count of bases not matched to a gene: 6. In nucleotides, the CDR3 is TGTGCCAGTAGTACGGACAGGGGGCGCCGGGGCTACACCTTC. It specifies CASSTDRGRRGYTF.

The V and J genes are TRBV21-1 and TRBJ1-2; no check of the table's D call, TRBD1, against the DNA was made. TRBV21-1 constitutes a pseudogene. The CDR3 covers 14 residues. The chain's CDR3 is CASSGRQGAKGYTF. CDR3 nucleotide sequence: TGTGCCAGCAGCGGCAGACAGGGGGCAAAAGGCTACACCTTC.

The gene calls are TRBV5-4 and TRBJ2-5, with 8 bases identical to TRBD1. V lost 4 bases to trimming and J lost 0 bases; unmatched junction nucleotides: 5. CDR3 size: 15 residues. Germline V CDR1 and CDR2: SGHNT, YYREEE (reference sequence). The CDR3 region has the DNA TGTGCCAGCAGCGCCTGGGACAGGCACCAAGAGACCCAGTACTTC. It codes for CASSAWDRHQETQYF.

The genes are TRBV9 and TRBJ2-1; D unclear. This CDR3 is built from 13 residues. Trimming took off 5 bases at V and 9 bases at J, with 15 bases between the two ends. Germline assignment: CDR1 SGDLS and CDR2 YYNGEE. The CDR3 region is CASRSPTSGEQFF. DNA for the CDR3: TGTGCCAGCAGGTCCCCGACCTCGGGTGAGCAGTTCTTC.

The chain combines TRBV19 with TRBJ2-2; D is uncertain. Trimming left V 3 bases short and J 6 bases short, with 8 bases between. Germline V gene data show CDR1 as LNHDA and CDR2 as SQIVND (reference sequence). The length of the CDR3 is 13 residues. CDR3 bases: TGTGCCAGTAGTATCCTAAGGGCCGGGGAGCTGTTTTTT. Protein sequence: CASSILRAGELFF.

This clone was counted between two and nine times. The rearrangement links TRBV18 to TRBJ2-7; D may be TRBD1 (6 bases). The CDR3 totals 14 residues. With 0 bases removed from V and 6 bases from J, the gap between germline ends came to 12 bases. CDR1 KGHSH and CDR2 LQKENI come from the germline V gene. Written as DNA, the CDR3 is TGTGCCAGCTCACCACCGGACAGAAGGCGCGAGCAGTACTTC. It yields the protein CASSPPDRRREQYF.

V is TRBV11-2 and J is TRBJ2-3; possibly TRBD2 for D (6 bases). The V end lost 3 bases, the J end lost 6 bases, and 16 bases lay between the germline ends. CDR1 SGHAT and CDR2 FQNNGV come from the germline V gene. The CDR3 runs to 15 residues. CDR3 amino acids: CASSLRGGNVDTQYF. The CDR3 region has the DNA TGTGCCAGCAGCTTGAGGGGCGGGAACGTCGATACGCAGTATTTT.

This sequence joins TRBV6-4 and TRBJ2-3; 9 bases are shared with TRBD2. This CDR3 region has 16 residues. Trimming removed 2 bases from V and 1 base from J; junction bases left unmatched: 4. In germline, CDR1 is MRHNA, CDR2 SNTAGT. CDR3 region: CASSDRGGDGTDTQYF. The CDR3 DNA sequence: TGTGCCAGCAGTGACCGCGGGGGGGACGGCACAGATACGCAGTATTTT.

The V and J genes are TRBV2 and TRBJ1-6; a weak D match, TRBD1 (6 bases). Germline V lookup: CDR1 SNHLY, CDR2 FYNNEI. Trimming removed 4 bases from V and 9 bases from J, with 16 bases in between. The CDR3 length is 15 residues. The CDR3 region has the DNA TGTGCCAGCAGTGCCCTACAGGGCCGGAGTTCACCCCTCCACTTT. This sequence encodes CASSALQGRSSPLHF.

The chain carries TRBV11-2 and TRBJ1-4; TRBD1 aligns across 10 bases. V lost 3 bases and J lost 7; bases outside the gene matches: 5. The CDR3 has 15 residues. From germline, CDR1 is SGHAT and CDR2 FQNNGV. The chain's CDR3 is CASSLPTGGSEKLFF. CDR3 coding DNA: TGTGCCAGCAGCTTGCCGACAGGGGGCTCTGAAAAACTGTTTTTT. The full variable domain, its missing parts supplied by reference TRBV11-2 and TRBJ1-4, is EAGVAQSPRYKIIEKRQSVAFWCNPISGHATLYWYQQILGQGPKLLIQFQNNGVVDDSQLPKDRFSAERLKGVDSTLKIQPAKLEDSAVYLCASSLPTGGSEKLFFGSGTQLSVL.

The chain joins TRBV5-8 to TRBJ2-3; 9 bases fit TRBD1. The V gene end was trimmed by 3 bases and the J gene end by 0 bases; junction bases not matched to a gene: 5. CDR1 SGHTS and CDR2 YDEGEE come from the germline V gene. The CDR3 spans 16 residues. CDR3 region: CASSSGTGTSTDTQYF. The DNA for the CDR3 is TGTGCCAGCAGCTCCGGGACAGGGACTAGCACAGATACGCAGTATTTT.

This clone was observed a handful of times. The V and J genes are TRBV6-4 and TRBJ1-4, with 7 positions matching TRBD1. The germline gives CDR1 MRHNA, CDR2 SNTAGT. The CDR3 loop spans 15 amino acids. Germline trimming cut 0 bases from V and 8 bases from J; bases unmatched to any gene: 6. The CDR3 coding sequence is TGTGCCAGCAGTGACTCGTTGAGGGGGCGCGAAAAACTGTTTTTT. It is translated as CASSDSLRGREKLFF.

The chain carries TRBV28 and TRBJ1-1; D unclear. Trimming stripped 6 bases from V and 2 bases from J, with 4 bases between. The CDR3 contains 11 residues. Per germline, CDR1 MDHEN and CDR2 SYDVKM. The CDR3 coding sequence is TGTGCCAGCAGGGTCAACACTGAAGCTTTCTTT. Amino acids: CASRVNTEAFF.

This chain connects TRBV6-5 to TRBJ2-7, with 9 bases fitting TRBD1. Trimming removed 6 bases from V and 0 bases from J; junction bases left unmatched: 6. The CDR3 spans 15 residues. CDR1 MNHEY and CDR2 SVGAGI come from the germline V gene. The CDR3 coding sequence is TGTGCCAGCAGGGAGACAGGGGGTGACTCCTACGAGCAGTACTTC. Translation gives CASRETGGDSYEQYF.

The genes are TRBV11-2 and TRBJ2-5; a possible D gene is TRBD1 (6 bases). The V gene lost 0 bases and the J gene lost 4 bases, with 6 bases spanning the gap. The CDR3 extends over 13 amino acids. In germline, CDR1 is SGHAT, CDR2 FQNNGV. CDR3: CASSLEGGETQYF. CDR3 nucleotide sequence: TGTGCCAGCAGCTTAGAAGGGGGAGAGACCCAGTACTTC.

The rearrangement joins TRBV27 to TRBJ1-1; the D is unclear. The CDR3 totals 16 residues. Per germline, CDR1 MNHEY and CDR2 SMNVEV (reference sequence). V was pared by 0 bases and J by 3 bases, with 14 bases between. The CDR3 sequence: CASSLSRSPGYTEAFF. The CDR3 coding sequence is TGTGCCAGCAGTTTATCGAGGTCCCCTGGGTACACTGAAGCTTTCTTT.

Only a few counts were recorded for this clone. The chain joins TRBV27 to TRBJ2-7; D is tentatively TRBD1 or TRBD2 (7 bases each). This CDR3 region has 13 residues. V was trimmed by 6 bases and J by 4 bases, leaving 13 bases between them. The germline V gene has CDR1 MNHEY and CDR2 SMNVEV (reference sequence). The CDR3 DNA is TGTGCCAGCAGCTACAGGGGAGGGTACGAGCAGTACTTC. It specifies CASSYRGGYEQYF.

This chain connects TRBV11-3 to TRBJ1-1; D call uncertain. CDR1 and CDR2 from the germline V gene are SGHNT and YENEEA. V was trimmed by 2 bases and J by 10 bases, leaving 14 bases between them. The CDR3 spans 13 residues. As DNA, the CDR3 is TGTGCCAGCAGCTTATCCCCCGAAAATCGAGCTTTCTTT. Residues: CASSLSPENRAFF.

The J gene is TRBJ1-2, the V gene TRBV29-1, with 7 bases that match TRBD1. The CDR3 has 16 amino acids. Germline-derived CDR1 and CDR2 are SQVTM and ANQGSEA. V gave up 1 base and J gave up 1 base; unmatched junction bases: 9. Written as DNA, the CDR3 is TGCAGCGTTGAAGGGGCGACAGGGCCCTATAACTATGGCTACACCTTC. It encodes CSVEGATGPYNYGYTF.